This T cell receptor (beta chain) was obtained from a study of blood T cell repertoires in COVID-19. About the research overall: Samples representing acute and convalescent COVID-19 were sourced from the United States, Italy and Spain. T cells, B-cell-depleted T cells, or PBMCs supplied cDNA or gDNA.

Between the trimmed V and J ends, which lost 6 bases and 6 bases, there was a span of 10 bases. Germline V CDR1 and CDR2: MDHEN, SYDVKM. CDR3 length equals 12 residues. Original handling: Estimation of nucleated cell counts was performed using reference gene primer amplification. The repertoire was sequenced with immunoSEQ multiplex PCR; TCRdb's copy has only in-frame clones and lacks some. V and J calls and clone size are copied from that table; D and trimming were computed from the DNA. The sample has tens of thousands of clones, 90% seen once. The sequence was obtained from a man in his sixties with active COVID-19. The chain combines TRBV28 with TRBJ2-3; tentatively, D is TRBD2 (6 bases). Material for sequencing was peripheral blood. The CDR3 coding sequence is TGTGCCAGCAGGGAGGGGTATGATACGCAGTATTTT. Amino acids: CASREGYDTQYF.